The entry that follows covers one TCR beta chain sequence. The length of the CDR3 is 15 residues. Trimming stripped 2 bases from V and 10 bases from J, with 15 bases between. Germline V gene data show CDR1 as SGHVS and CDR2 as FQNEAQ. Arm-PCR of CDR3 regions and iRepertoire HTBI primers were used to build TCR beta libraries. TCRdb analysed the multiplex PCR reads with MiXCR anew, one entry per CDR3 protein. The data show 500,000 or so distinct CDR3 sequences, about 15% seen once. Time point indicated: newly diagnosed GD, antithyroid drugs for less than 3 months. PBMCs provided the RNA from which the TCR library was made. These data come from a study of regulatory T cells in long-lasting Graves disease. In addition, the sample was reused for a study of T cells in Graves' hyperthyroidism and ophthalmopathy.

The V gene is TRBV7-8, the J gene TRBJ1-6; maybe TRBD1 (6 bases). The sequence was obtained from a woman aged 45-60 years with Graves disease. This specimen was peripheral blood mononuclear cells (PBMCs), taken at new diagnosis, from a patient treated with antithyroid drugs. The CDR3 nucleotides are TGTGCCAGCAGCTTAAGCGGACAGTCTGGCTCACCCCTCCACTTT. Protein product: CASSLSGQSGSPLHF.